This T cell receptor beta chain was observed in a study of T cells after yellow fever vaccination. Study findings and constraints: Abundant clonotypes from the bulk population could have been carried over as contaminants into FACS-sorted repertoires.

V dropped 0 bases and J dropped 4; count of bases not matched to a gene: 5. The CDR3 sequence is 15 residues long. Germline V lookup: CDR1 SGHDT, CDR2 YYEEEE. Worth noting for this clonotype: Its antigen is still unknown.

Conversion of TCR transcripts into cDNA relied on 5'RACE template switching, which added a universal primer site and UMIs. Each CDR3 protein is one row after TCRdb ran MiXCR on the 5' RACE reads. The sample contains fewer than 450,000 distinct CDR3 sequences, roughly 4.3% of which appear only once. The origin of this receptor is a man between 18 and 29 years old who received the YFV17D yellow fever vaccine. This chain links TRBV5-6 with TRBJ1-1; TRBD1 aligns across 8 bases. The material sequenced was PBMCs, taken 5 days after the yellow fever booster vaccination. In DNA form, the CDR3 reads TGTGCCAGCAGCTTGGGCAGGGGGCGAGGCACTGAAGCTTTCTTT. It encodes CASSLGRGRGTEAFF.